These 12 T cell receptor beta chains were sequenced from one sample in a study of breast tumors, draining lymph nodes, adjacent tissues (dated by TCRdb to the mid-2010s). The lymph node samples were taken from the axillary draining lymph nodes of breast cancer patients. Receptors were amplified or captured by multiplex PCR. Sequenced on an Illumina HiSeq 2000. The public reads were reprocessed in TCRdb via fastp at Q25 and MiXCR, keeping in-frame beta chains. Each entry is one CDR3 protein sequence, shown with its most common DNA and genes. Across this sample there are approximately 210,000 distinct CDR3 sequences, with about 32% seen only once. More than 1.3% of the sample belongs to the ten largest clones. Sequencing input: axillary lymph node tissue. These receptor sequences come from a female donor with breast cancer. Some clones in this sample may be carry-over from other donors' samples.

This clonotype was seen at least ten times. The chain combines TRBV5-6 with TRBJ1-2; 12 bases align to TRBD1. CDR1 is SGHDT and CDR2 is YYEEEE in the germline V gene. The CDR3 extends over 14 amino acids. V gave up 4 bases and J gave up 4 bases; unmatched junction bases: 2. CDR3 in amino acids: CASSVGQGAYGYTF. CDR3 DNA sequence: TGTGCCAGCAGCGTGGGACAGGGGGCCTATGGCTACACCTTC.

This clonotype was counted ten times or more. The chain carries TRBV20-1 and TRBJ1-5; no definite D call. V was clipped by 6 bases and J by 6 bases, with 9 bases between them. CDR1 and CDR2 (germline): DFQATT, SNEGSKA (reference sequence). The CDR3 is 11 residues long. CDR3 coding DNA: TGCAGTGCGCGAGAAGGTCAGCCCCAGCATTTT. Amino acids: CSAREGQPQHF.

The sample holds many counts of this clonotype. This rearrangement joins TRBV15 to TRBJ2-7; D is perhaps TRBD1 or TRBD2 (5 bases each). Germline CDR1 LNHNV, CDR2 YYDKDF (reference sequence). Deletions cut 3 bases from V and 4 bases from J, with 10 bases between. This CDR3 is built from 13 residues. In DNA form, the CDR3 reads TGTGCCACCAGCAGGGGAGAGGGGTACGAGCAGTACTTC. This sequence encodes CATSRGEGYEQYF.

This clonotype appeared once. The J gene is TRBJ2-1, the V gene TRBV5-1, with 9 bases that match TRBD1. The CDR3 is 13 amino acids. Per germline, CDR1 SGHRS and CDR2 YFSETQ. After removal of 6 bases from V and 8 bases from J, the junction contained 6 bases not matched to a gene. CDR3 region: CASNADRGDEQFF. The CDR3 DNA reads TGCGCCAGCAACGCAGACAGGGGGGATGAGCAGTTCTTC. Combining the CDR3 with reference TRBV5-1 and TRBJ2-1 gives the whole variable domain KAGVTQTPRYLIKTRGQQVTLSCSPISGHRSVSWYQQTPGQGLQFLFEYFSETQRNKGNFPGRFSGRQFSNSRSEMNVSTLELGDSALYLCASNADRGDEQFFGPGTRLTVL.

This clonotype was seen ten or more times. V and J are TRBV6-6 and TRBJ1-4; 8 bases map to TRBD1. The CDR3 sequence is 14 residues long. CDR1 is MNHNY and CDR2 is SVGAGI in the germline V gene (reference sequence). Germline trimming cut 6 bases from V and 7 bases from J; bases unmatched to any gene: 7. In nucleotides, the CDR3 is TGTGCCAGCAGCCAACAGGGGGACCGTGAAAAACTGTTTTTT. The encoded protein is CASSQQGDREKLFF.

The chain recombines TRBV2 with TRBJ2-7; the match to TRBD1 covers 9 bases. V dropped 2 bases and J dropped 7; count of bases not matched to a gene: 15. The CDR3 runs to 17 residues. Germline assignment: CDR1 SNHLY and CDR2 FYNNEI. The CDR3 DNA reads TGTGCCAGCAGTGAATCGATTCGTGGGACAGGGCCAAAGGAGCAGTACTTC. It is translated as CASSESIRGTGPKEQYF.

The sample holds a few counts of this clonotype. A much larger clone lies a single base off, so this may be a read error. This sequence joins TRBV5-1 and TRBJ2-3; D may match TRBD1 or TRBD2 (7 bases each). CDR1 is SGHRS and CDR2 is YFSETQ in the germline V gene. Trimming pared 0 bases from V and 0 bases from J, leaving 14 bases between. The CDR3 runs 17 residues. CDR3 in amino acids: CASSLVGGTASTDTQYF. The CDR3 DNA reads as TGCGCCAGCAGCTTGGTGGGGGGGACAGCTAGCACAGATACGCAGTATTTT.

A remark on this clonotype: The DNA is omitted, as the CDR3 cannot be located on it reliably, and the CDR3 follows TCRdb's listing. This rearrangement joins TRBV9 to TRBJ1-5. Counting both end residues, the CDR3 totals 14 amino acids. Germline V gene sequence: CDR1 SGDLS, CDR2 YYNGEE. The CDR3 sequence: CASSVGFGSSYEHF.

On this clonotype: A junction end diverges from the germline sequence, so it may reflect a read error. The chain employs TRBV3-1 and TRBJ2-5; weak D call: TRBD1 (5 bases). The CDR3 consists of 14 residues. Germline values: CDR1 LGHDT, CDR2 YNNKEL (reference sequence). The CDR3 sequence is CASSQNRGPETQYF. The CDR3 region has the DNA TGCGCCAGCAGCCAAAATAGGGGTCCAGAGACCCAGTACTTC.

The V gene is TRBV6-2 or TRBV6-3, the J gene TRBJ2-1; maybe TRBD1 (6 bases). Per the germline V gene, CDR1 is MNHEY and CDR2 is SVGEGT. Trimming pared 0 bases from V and 3 bases from J, leaving 15 bases between. The CDR3 loop spans 17 amino acids. CDR3 in DNA: TGTGCCAGCAGTTACTCTCTTGGGACACCGTACTACAATGAGCAGTTCTTC. It codes for CASSYSLGTPYYNEQFF.

J is TRBJ1-5 and V is TRBV2, with TRBD1 identical over 10 bases. This CDR3 has 16 amino acids. Trimming cost V 4 bases and J 3 bases; bases outside gene matches: 6. CDR1 is SNHLY and CDR2 is FYNNEI in the germline V gene. CDR3 DNA: TGTGCCAGCAGTGCACCGGGACAGGGGATCAATCAGCCCCAGCATTTT. It encodes CASSAPGQGINQPQHF.

This chain's CDR3 is CASSQEQGQDTGELFF. The CDR3 DNA follows: TGTGCCAGCAGCCAAGAACAGGGTCAGGACACCGGGGAGCTGTTTTTT. This chain uses TRBV4-2 with TRBJ2-2; D perhaps matches TRBD1 (6 bases). V was shortened by 0 bases and J by 3 bases, with 11 bases between the two germline ends. Germline values: CDR1 LGHNA, CDR2 YNFKEQ. This CDR3 region has 16 residues.